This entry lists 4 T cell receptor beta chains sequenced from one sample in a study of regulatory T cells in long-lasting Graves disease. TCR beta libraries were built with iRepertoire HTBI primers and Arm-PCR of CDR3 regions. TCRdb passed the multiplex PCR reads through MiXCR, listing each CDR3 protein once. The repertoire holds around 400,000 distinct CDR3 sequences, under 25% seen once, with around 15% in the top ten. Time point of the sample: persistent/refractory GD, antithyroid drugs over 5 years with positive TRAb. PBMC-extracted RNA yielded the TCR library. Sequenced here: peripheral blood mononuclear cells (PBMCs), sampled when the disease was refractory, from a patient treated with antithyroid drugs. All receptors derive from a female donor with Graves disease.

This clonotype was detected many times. The chain's CDR3 is CSVIVNTGELFF. CDR3 coding DNA: TGCAGCGTAATAGTTAACACCGGGGAGCTGTTTTTT. This sequence joins TRBV29-1 and TRBJ2-2; no clear D gene. Germline CDR1 and CDR2: SQVTM and ANQGSEA. CDR3 length equals 12 residues. V lost 6 bases, J lost 2 bases, and 7 bases lay in between.

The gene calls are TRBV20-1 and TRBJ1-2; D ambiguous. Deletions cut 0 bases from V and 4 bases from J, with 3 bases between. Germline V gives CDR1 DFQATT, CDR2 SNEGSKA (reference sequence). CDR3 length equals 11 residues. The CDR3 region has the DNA TGCAGTGCTAGAGATAGCTATGGCTACACCTTC. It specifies CSARDSYGYTF.

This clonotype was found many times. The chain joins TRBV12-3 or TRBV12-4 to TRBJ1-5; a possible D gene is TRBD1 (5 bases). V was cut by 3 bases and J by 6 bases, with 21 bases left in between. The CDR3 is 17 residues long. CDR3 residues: CASSFNLGRRSSQPQHF. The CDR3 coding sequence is TGTGCCAGCAGTTTTAATCTGGGACGGCGGAGTAGTCAGCCCCAGCATTTT.

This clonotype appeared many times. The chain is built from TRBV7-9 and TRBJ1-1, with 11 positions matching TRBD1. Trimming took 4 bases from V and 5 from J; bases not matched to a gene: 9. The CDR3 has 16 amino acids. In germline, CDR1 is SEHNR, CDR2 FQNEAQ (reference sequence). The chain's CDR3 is CASSSQGDRGKTEAFF. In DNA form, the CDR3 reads TGTGCCAGCAGCTCTCAGGGGGACAGGGGGAAGACTGAAGCTTTCTTT.